The rows below give T cell receptor beta chains drawn from one sample of a study of blood T cell repertoires in COVID-19. Sequencing was performed with immunoSEQ multiplex PCR; in TCRdb, only in-frame clones are kept and a portion is missing. The sample yields about 250,000 clones, approximately 86% seen once. Sequences were obtained from peripheral blood. The receptors here all came from a man aged 80 or over with acute or convalescent COVID-19. Both conserved end residues are part of each CDR3. The D gene is left open where the match is weak. Rows may omit the clone size; those that give it use once, few, many or a size class.

D gene	V gene	J gene	clone size	CDR3 DNA	CDR3 protein
TRBD2	TRBV5-4	TRBJ2-1	NA	TGTGCCAGCAGCTCCGGGACTAGCGGGAGTCTCTACAATGAGCAGTTCTTC	CASSSGTSGSLYNEQFF
TRBD2	TRBV4-2	TRBJ2-5	once	TGTGCCAGCAGCCAAGATCCCGGACTAGCGGGAGTAGAGGGAGAGACCCAGTACTTC	CASSQDPGLAGVEGETQYF
TRBD1	TRBV14	TRBJ2-7	once	TGTGCCAGCAGCCCCGGGACAGGGGGCTTCGAGCAGTACTTC	CASSPGTGGFEQYF
NA	TRBV20-1	TRBJ1-2	NA	TGCAGTGCTATAACGGTGAATGGCTACACCTTC	CSAITVNGYTF
NA	TRBV6-6	TRBJ2-3	NA	TGTGCCAGCAGTGGGGGCGCAGATACGCAGTATTTT	CASSGGADTQYF
TRBD1	TRBV3-1/TRBV3-2	TRBJ1-5	NA	TGTGCCAGCAGCCAAGCAACAGGGGCAGGTGGCAATCAGCCCCAGCATTTT	CASSQATGAGGNQPQHF
NA	TRBV6-5	TRBJ1-5	NA	TGTGCCAGCAGTCTCCACAGGGAGGGTCAGCCCCAGCATTTT	CASSLHREGQPQHF
NA	TRBV6-5	TRBJ2-1	NA	TGTGCCAGCAGGGAGTCCTCCTACAATGAGCAGTTCTTC	CASRESSYNEQFF
NA	TRBV6-5	TRBJ2-2	NA	TGTGCCAGCAGTTTGGGACAGAACACCGGGGAGCTGTTTTTT	CASSLGQNTGELFF
NA	TRBV6-4	TRBJ2-2	once	TGTGCCAGCAGGGACCAAAACACCGGGGAGCTGTTTTTT	CASRDQNTGELFF
NA	TRBV28	TRBJ1-5	NA	TGTGCCAGCAGTATCAAACAGGGTAGGGGCAATCAGCCCCAGCATTTT	CASSIKQGRGNQPQHF